This entry describes one TCR beta chain. What it binds is unknown. These data belong to a study of a mutant IDH1 vaccine in newly diagnosed glioma. TCRdb keeps only in-frame clones here, not all; method: immunoSEQ multiplex PCR. Among around 39,000 clones listed, about 88% were seen once. Notes on the study in general: Across multiple MHC alleles, around 92% of patients had vaccine-induced responses.

V was shortened by 7 bases and J by 8 bases, with 14 bases between the two germline ends. Germline assignment: CDR1 SNHLY and CDR2 FYNNEI. CDR3 length: 13 amino acids. Time point reported: week 23, last vaccination. Alongside topical imiquimod, each dose of vaccine comprised 300 ug of mutant IDH1 20-mer peptide. This receptor was identified in a woman younger than 35 with glioma. Some clones in this sample may be carry-over from other donors' samples. The material was PBMCs, obtained from a glioma patient whose treatment included an IDH1 peptide vaccine. V and J are TRBV2 and TRBJ1-4; D perhaps matches TRBD1 (5 bases). The CDR3 loop is CASNSRDWEKLFF. Here the CDR3 DNA reads TGTGCCAGCAACTCACGGGACTGGGAAAAACTGTTTTTT.